The T cell receptor (beta chain) under discussion was sequenced for a study of cytomegalovirus exposure and HLA in healthy donors. Findings and limits, study-wide: Accurate prediction of most subjects' HLA-A and HLA-B alleles from TCR beta sequences was reported. As immune exposure information, only CMV serostatus was available. A classifier reportedly called cytomegalovirus status with high sensitivity and specificity. Later genetic work tied a missense DCLRE1C variant to beta-chain V and J trimming.

The primer mix had 60 Vbeta and 13 Jbeta primers. Some clones are missing from TCRdb's copy, which holds only in-frame ones; the method was immunoSEQ multiplex PCR. The sample shows 95,000 to 150,000 clones, roughly 74% of them seen only once. Of note for this clone: Its antigen is as yet unknown.

The CDR3 has 14 residues. Germline loops: CDR1 LNHDA, CDR2 SQIVND (reference sequence). V was pared by 4 bases and J by 8 bases, with 14 bases between. Material: PBMCs. This TCR came from a woman between 50 and 59 years old in good health and CMV-seropositive. This chain joins TRBV19 and TRBJ1-4; D unresolved. The CDR3 DNA sequence: TGTGCCAGTAGTACGAGGTCTGTAGAGGAAAAACTGTTTTTT. It translates to CASSTRSVEEKLFF.